This TCR beta chain was observed in a study of vaccination and CD4 T cells after COVID-19. At the Johns Hopkins FTIC core, DNA taken from cultured CD4+ T cells was sequenced by way of the Oncomine TCR Beta short-read assay. TCRdb re-called the PCR reads with MiXCR, one entry per CDR3 protein. The sample holds tens of thousands of distinct CDR3 sequences, about 60% seen once. From germline, CDR1 is SGHRS and CDR2 YFSETQ. The CDR3 spans 13 residues. Trimming took off 1 base at V and 7 bases at J, with 11 bases between the two ends. Indicated treatment: roughly ten-day PBMC culture with coronavirus spike peptide pools or control peptides (ViraFEST assay). Positive tests by PCR, dated March to December 2020, predated US Alpha, Beta and Delta variants. Wells that each held roughly 2 million PBMCs were cultured with approximately 10 IU/ml IL-2 and about 10 ug/ml peptide pools. Turning to this clonotype: Its antigen remains unidentified.

The material sequenced was CD4+ T cells from blood, cultured in vitro. The gene calls are TRBV5-1 and TRBJ1-2; weak D call: TRBD1 (6 bases). The clonotype originates from a human donor who had recovered from COVID-19. This chain's CDR3 is CASSLIQGPGYTF. The CDR3 nucleotides read TGCGCCAGCAGCTTGATACAGGGACCTGGCTACACCTTC.